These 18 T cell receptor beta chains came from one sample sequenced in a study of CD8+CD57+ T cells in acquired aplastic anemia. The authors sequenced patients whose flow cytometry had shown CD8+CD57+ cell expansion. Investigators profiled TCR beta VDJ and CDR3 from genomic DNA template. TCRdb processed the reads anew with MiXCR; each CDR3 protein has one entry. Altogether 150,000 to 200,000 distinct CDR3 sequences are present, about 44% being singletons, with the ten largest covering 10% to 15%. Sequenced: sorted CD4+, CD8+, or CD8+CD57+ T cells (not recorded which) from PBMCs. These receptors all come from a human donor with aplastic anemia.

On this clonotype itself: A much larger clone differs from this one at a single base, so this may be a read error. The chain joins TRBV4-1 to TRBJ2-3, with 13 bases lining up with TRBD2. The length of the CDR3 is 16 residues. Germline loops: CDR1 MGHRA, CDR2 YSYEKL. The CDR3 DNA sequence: TGCGCCAGCAGCCAAGATCATGGGACTAGCGGGGATACGCGGTATTTT. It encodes CASSQDHGTSGDTRYF.

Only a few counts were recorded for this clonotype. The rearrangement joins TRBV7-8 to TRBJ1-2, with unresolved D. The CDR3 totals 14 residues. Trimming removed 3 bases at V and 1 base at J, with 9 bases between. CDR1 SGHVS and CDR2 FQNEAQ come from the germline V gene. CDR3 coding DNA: TGTGCCAGCAGCTTGTGGCAACTTAACTATGGCTACACCTTC. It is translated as CASSLWQLNYGYTF.

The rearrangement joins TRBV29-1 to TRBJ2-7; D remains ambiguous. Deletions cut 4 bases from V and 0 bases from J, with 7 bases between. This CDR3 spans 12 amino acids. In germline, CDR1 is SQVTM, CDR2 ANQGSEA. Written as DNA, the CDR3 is TGCAGCGTTGCCAGGAGCTCCTACGAGCAGTACTTC. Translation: CSVARSSYEQYF.

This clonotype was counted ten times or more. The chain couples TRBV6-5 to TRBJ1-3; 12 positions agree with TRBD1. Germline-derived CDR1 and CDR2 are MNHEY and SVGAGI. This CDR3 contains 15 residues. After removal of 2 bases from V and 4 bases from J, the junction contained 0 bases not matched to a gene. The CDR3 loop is CASSYGTGGGNTIYF. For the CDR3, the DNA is TGTGCCAGCAGTTACGGGACAGGGGGCGGAAACACCATATATTTT.

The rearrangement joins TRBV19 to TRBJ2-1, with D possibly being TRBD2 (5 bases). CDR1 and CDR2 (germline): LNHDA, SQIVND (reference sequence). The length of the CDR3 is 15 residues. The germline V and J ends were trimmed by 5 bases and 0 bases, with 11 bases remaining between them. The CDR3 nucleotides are TGTGCCAGTAGTCCCGGACTCAGCTCCTACAATGAGCAGTTCTTC. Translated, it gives CASSPGLSSYNEQFF.

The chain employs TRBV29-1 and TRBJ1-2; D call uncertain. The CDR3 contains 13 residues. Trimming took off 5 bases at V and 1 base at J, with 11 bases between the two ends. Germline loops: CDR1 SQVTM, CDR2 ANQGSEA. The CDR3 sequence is CSVSPWGNYGYTF. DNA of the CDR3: TGCAGCGTTAGTCCCTGGGGTAACTATGGCTACACCTTC.

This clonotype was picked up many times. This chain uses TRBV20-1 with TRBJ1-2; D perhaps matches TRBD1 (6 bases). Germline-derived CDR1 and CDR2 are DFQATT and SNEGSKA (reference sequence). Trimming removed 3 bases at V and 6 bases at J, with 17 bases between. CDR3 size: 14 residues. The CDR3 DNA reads TGCAGTGCTAGGGGGCTCGGGGGCGCCGATGGCTACACCTTC. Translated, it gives CSARGLGGADGYTF.

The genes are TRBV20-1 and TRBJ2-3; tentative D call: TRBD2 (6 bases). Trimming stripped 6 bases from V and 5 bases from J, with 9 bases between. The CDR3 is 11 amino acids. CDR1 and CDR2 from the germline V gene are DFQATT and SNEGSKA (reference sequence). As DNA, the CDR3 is TGCAGTGCCCAAGCGGGAGATACGCAGTATTTT. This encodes CSAQAGDTQYF.

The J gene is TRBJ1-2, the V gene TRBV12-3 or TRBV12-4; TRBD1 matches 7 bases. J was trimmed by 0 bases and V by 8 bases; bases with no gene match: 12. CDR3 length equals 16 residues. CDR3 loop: CASAWDDRETNYGYTF. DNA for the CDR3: TGTGCCAGCGCGTGGGATGACAGGGAGACTAACTATGGCTACACCTTC.

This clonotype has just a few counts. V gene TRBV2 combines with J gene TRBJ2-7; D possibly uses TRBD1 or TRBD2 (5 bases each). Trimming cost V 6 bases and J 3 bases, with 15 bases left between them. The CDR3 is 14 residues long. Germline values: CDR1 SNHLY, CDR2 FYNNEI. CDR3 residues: CASRLGTQSYEQYF. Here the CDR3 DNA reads TGTGCCAGCAGACTTGGGACCCAGAGCTACGAGCAGTACTTC.

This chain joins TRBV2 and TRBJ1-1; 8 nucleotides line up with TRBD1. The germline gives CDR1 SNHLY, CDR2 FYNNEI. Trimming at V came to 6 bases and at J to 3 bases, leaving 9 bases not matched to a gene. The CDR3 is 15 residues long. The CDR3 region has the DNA TGTGCCAGCAGGCCGGACAGGGCCAAGCACACTGAAGCTTTCTTT. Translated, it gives CASRPDRAKHTEAFF. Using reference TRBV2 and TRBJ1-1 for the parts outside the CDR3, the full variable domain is EPEVTQTPSHQVTQMGQEVILRCVPISNHLYFYWYRQILGQKVEFLVSFYNNEISEKSEIFDDQFSVERPDGSNFTLKIRSTKLEDSAMYFCASRPDRAKHTEAFFGQGTRLTVV.

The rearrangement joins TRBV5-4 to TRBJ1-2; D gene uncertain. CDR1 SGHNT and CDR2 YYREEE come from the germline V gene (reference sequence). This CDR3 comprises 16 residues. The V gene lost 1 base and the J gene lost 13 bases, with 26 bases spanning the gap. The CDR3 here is CASSLTDQPTSYGCTF. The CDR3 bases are TGTGCCAGCAGCTTGACGGACCAACCCACCAGCTATGGTTGCACCTTC.

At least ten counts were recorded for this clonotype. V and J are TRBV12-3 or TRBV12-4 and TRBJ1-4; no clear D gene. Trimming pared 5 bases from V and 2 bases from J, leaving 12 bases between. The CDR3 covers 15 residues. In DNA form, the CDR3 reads TGTGCCAGCAGTCCCCGGCACCTCACTAATGAAAAACTGTTTTTT. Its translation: CASSPRHLTNEKLFF.

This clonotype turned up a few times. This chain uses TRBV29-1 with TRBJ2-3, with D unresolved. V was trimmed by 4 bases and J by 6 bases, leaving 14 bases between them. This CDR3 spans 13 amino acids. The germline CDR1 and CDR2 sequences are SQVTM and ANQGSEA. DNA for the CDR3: TGCAGCGTTGGCCCAACCCGAATGGATACGCAGTATTTT. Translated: CSVGPTRMDTQYF.

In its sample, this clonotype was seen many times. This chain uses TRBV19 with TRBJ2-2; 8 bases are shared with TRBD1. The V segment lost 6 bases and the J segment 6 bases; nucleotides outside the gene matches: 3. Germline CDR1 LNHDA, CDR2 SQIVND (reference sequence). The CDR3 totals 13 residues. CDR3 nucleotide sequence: TGTGCCAGTAGCCAGACAGGGGCCGGGGAGCTGTTTTTT. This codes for CASSQTGAGELFF. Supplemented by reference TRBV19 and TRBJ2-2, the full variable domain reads DGGITQSPKYLFRKEGQNVTLSCEQNLNHDAMYWYRQDPGQGLRLIYYSQIVNDFQKGDIAEGYSVSREKKESFPLTVTSAQKNPTAFYLCASSQTGAGELFFGEGSRLTVL.

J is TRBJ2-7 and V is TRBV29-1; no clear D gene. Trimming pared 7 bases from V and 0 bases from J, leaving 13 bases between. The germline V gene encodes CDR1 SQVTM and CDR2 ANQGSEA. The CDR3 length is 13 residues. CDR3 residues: CSALKGLSYEQYF. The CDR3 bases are TGCAGCGCATTAAAAGGCCTCTCCTACGAGCAGTACTTC.

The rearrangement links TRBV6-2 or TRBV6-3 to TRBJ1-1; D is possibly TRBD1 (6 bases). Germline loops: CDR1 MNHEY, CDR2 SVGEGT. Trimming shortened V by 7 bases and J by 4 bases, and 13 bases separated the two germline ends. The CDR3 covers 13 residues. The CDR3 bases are TGTGCCAGCATCCGGGGGCCGTTCACTGAAGCTTTCTTT. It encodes CASIRGPFTEAFF.

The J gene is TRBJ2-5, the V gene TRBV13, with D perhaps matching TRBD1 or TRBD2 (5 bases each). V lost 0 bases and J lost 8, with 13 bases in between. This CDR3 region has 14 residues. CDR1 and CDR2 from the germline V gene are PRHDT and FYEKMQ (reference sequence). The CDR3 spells CASSLGVRDDTQYF. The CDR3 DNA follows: TGTGCCAGCAGCTTAGGTGTTAGGGACGACACCCAGTACTTC.